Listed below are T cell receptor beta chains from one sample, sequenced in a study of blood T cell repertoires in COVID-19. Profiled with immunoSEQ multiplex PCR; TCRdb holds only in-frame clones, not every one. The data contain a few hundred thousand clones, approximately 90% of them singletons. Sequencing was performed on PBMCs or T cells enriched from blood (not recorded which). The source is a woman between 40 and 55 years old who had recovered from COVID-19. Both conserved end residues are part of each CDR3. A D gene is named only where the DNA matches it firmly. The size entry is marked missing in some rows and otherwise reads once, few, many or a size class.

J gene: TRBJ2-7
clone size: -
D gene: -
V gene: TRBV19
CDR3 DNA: TGTGCCAGTACCCCGAGGGGGAAAAGCGAGCAGTACTTC
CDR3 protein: CASTPRGKSEQYF

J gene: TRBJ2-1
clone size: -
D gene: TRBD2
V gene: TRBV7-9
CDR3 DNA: TGTGCCAGCAGCTTATATGGGACTAACTCCTACAATGAGCAGTTCTTC
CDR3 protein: CASSLYGTNSYNEQFF

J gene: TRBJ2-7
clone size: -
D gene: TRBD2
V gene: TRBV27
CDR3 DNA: TGTGCCAGCAGTTTATCCCTAGCGGGTTACGAGCAGTACTTC
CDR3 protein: CASSLSLAGYEQYF

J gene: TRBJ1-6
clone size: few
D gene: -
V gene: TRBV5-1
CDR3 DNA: TGCGCCAGCAGTTCGGGTGAAACTGCAGGGGATGACTCACCCCTCCACTTT
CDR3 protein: CASSSGETAGDDSPLHF

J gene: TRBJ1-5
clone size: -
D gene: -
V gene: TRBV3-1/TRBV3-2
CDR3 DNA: TGTGCCAGCAGCCAAGATCTCAATCAGCCCCAGCATTTT
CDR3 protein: CASSQDLNQPQHF

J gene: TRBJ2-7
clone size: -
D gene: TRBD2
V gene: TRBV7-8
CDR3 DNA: TGTGCCAGCAGCCCTGCGGACGGTGGGACTAGCGGGATTAGTAACTACGAGCAGTACTTC
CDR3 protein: CASSPADGGTSGISNYEQYF

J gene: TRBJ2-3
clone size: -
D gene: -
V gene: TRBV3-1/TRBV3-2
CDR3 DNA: TGTGCCAGCAGCCAAGAACTGGGGGGTTACACAGATACGCAGTATTTT
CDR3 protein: CASSQELGGYTDTQYF

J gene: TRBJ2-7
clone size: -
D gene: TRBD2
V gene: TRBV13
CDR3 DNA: TGTGCCAGCAGCTTAAACGGACTAGCGGGGCCCTACGAGCAGTACTTC
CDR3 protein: CASSLNGLAGPYEQYF

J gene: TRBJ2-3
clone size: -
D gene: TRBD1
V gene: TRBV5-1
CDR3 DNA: TGCGCCAGCAGCTCCGGGACAGGCACAGATACGCAGTATTTT
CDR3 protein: CASSSGTGTDTQYF

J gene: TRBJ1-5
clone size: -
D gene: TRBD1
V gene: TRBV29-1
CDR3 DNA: TGCAGCGTTGCGTCGACAGGGGGTCAAAATCAGCCCCAGCATTTT
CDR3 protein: CSVASTGGQNQPQHF

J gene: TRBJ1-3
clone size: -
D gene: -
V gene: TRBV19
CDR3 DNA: TGTGCCAGTAGTGGACAGCGTCCTGGAAACACCATATATTTT
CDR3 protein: CASSGQRPGNTIYF

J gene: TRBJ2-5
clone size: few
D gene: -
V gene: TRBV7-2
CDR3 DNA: TGTGCCAGCAGCTTAAGTTGGGCGGGTGGCCGCGAGACCCAGTACTTC
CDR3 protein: CASSLSWAGGRETQYF

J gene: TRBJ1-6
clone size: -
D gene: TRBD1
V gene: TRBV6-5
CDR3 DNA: TGTGCCAGCAGTTACAAGGGGGGACAGAGGTACTCACCCCTCCACTTT
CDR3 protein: CASSYKGGQRYSPLHF

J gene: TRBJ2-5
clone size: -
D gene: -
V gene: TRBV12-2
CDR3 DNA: TGTGCAAGTCGCTTACCTCTTTTGTACCAAGAGACCCAGTACTTC
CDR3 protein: CASRLPLLYQETQYF

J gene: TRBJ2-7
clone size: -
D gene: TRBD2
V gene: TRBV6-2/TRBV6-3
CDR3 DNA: TGTGCCAGCAGTTACCCCCAACTAGCGGGTTCCTACGAGCAGTACTTC
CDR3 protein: CASSYPQLAGSYEQYF

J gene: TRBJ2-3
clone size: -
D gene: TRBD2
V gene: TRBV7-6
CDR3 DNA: TGTGCCAGCAGCTTCTCGGGGGGTGAGGGAGATACGCAGTATTTT
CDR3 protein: CASSFSGGEGDTQYF

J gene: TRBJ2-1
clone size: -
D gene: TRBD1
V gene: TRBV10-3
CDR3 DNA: TGTGCCATCCGACAGGCAGGGGGTGAGCAGTTCTTC
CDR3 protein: CAIRQAGGEQFF

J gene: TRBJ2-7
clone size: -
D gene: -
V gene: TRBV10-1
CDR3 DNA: TGCGCCAGCAGTGAGTCGACGGGGGGCGCCTACGAGCAGTACTTC
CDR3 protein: CASSESTGGAYEQYF

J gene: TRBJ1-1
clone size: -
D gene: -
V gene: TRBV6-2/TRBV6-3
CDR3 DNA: TGTGCCAGCAGTTACTCGAGGCGGGACGGGAACACTGAAGCTTTCTTT
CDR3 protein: CASSYSRRDGNTEAFF

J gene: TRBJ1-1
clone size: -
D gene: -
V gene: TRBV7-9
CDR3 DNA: TGTGCCAGCAGCTTTCCTGTGGGGGGAATCACTGAAGCTTTCTTT
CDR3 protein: CASSFPVGGITEAFF

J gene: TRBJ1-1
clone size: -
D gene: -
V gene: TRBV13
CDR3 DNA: TGTGCCAGCCTACCCCAAGTGAACACTGAAGCTTTCTTT
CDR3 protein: CASLPQVNTEAFF

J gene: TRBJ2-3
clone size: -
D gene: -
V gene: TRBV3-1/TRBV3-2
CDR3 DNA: TGTGCCAGCAGCCTCCTTTCCACAGATACGCAGTATTTT
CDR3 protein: CASSLLSTDTQYF

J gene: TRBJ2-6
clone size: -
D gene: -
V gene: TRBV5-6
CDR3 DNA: TGTGCCAGCAGCTTGGGGGCCACTTCTGGGGCCAACGTCCTGACTTTC
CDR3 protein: CASSLGATSGANVLTF

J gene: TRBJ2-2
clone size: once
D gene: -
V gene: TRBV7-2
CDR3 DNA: TGTGCCAGCAGCTTAGTTGTAGTGAACACCGGGGAGCTGTTTTTT
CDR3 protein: CASSLVVVNTGELFF

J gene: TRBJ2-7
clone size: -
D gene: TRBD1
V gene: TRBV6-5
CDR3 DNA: TGTGCCAGCAGTTACACGACAGGGTCCTACGAGCAGTACTTC
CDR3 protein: CASSYTTGSYEQYF

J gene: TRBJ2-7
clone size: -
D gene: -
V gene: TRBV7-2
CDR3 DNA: TGTGCCAGCAGCTTAAACACAGGGTACTACGAGCAGTACTTC
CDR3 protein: CASSLNTGYYEQYF

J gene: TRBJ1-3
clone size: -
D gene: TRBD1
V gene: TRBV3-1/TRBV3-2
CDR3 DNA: TGTGCCAGCAGCCTCAGGGGGTCTGGAAACACCATATATTTT
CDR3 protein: CASSLRGSGNTIYF

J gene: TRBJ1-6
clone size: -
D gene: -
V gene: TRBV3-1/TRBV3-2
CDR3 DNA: TGTGCCAGCAGCCAAGGTCCATCCACCAGAAATTCACCCCTCCACTTT
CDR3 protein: CASSQGPSTRNSPLHF

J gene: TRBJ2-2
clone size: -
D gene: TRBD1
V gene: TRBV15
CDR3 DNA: TGTGCCACCAGCGAGCCGGGACAGGTGAACACCGGGGAGCTGTTTTTT
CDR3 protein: CATSEPGQVNTGELFF

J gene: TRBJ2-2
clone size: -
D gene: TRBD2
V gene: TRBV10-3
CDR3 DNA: TGTGCCATCAGTGGACTAGCGGGCACCGGGGAGCTGTTTTTT
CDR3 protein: CAISGLAGTGELFF

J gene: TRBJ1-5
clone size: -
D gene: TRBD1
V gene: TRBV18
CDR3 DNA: TGTGCCAGCTCCCGGAGGCAGGGGGAAAGTCAGCCCCAGCATTTT
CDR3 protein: CASSRRQGESQPQHF

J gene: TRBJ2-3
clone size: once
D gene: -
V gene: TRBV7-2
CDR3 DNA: TGTGCCAGCAGCTTAGAGCAGGGGCTCACAGATACGCAGTATTTT
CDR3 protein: CASSLEQGLTDTQYF

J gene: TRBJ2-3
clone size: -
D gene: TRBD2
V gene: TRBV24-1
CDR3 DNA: TGTGCCACCAGTAGACTAGCGGGAGGCCAAGATACGCAGTATTTT
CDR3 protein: CATSRLAGGQDTQYF

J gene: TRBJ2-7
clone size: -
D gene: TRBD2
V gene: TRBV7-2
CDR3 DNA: TGTGCCAGCAGCGCTACGGGAGGGAGCTCCTACGAGCAGTACTTC
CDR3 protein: CASSATGGSSYEQYF

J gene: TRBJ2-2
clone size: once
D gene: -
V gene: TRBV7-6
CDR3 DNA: TGTGCCAGCAGCTTTATCTCTAGCAGCGCGAACACCGGGGAGCTGTTTTTT
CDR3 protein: CASSFISSSANTGELFF

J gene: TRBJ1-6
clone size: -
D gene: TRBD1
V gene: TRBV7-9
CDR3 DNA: TGTGCCAGCAGGCCAGACAGGGGGAGCTCCTATAATTCACCCCTCCACTTT
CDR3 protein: CASRPDRGSSYNSPLHF